Following are 9 T cell receptor beta chains from one sample sequenced in a study of T cells in Graves' hyperthyroidism and ophthalmopathy. TCR beta CDR3 sequences were amplified from RNA transcripts. HTBI primers were the set used in a first-round RT-PCR of the TCR CDR3. TCRdb redid the calling of the multiplex PCR reads with MiXCR, one entry per CDR3 protein. The sample records about 290,000 distinct CDR3 sequences, roughly 14% being singletons. Source material: blood. These receptors all come from a woman aged 25 to 45 with Graves' hyperthyroidism that later progressed to Graves' ophthalmopathy.

For this clonotype: The germline gene is not matched at one end of the junction; a read error may be the cause. This chain uses TRBV6-4 with TRBJ2-3; TRBD2 aligns across 11 bases. Germline values: CDR1 MRHNA, CDR2 SNTAGT. CDR3 length: 14 amino acids. CDR3 loop: CASSDGTSGDTQYF. As DNA, the CDR3 is TGTGCCAGCAGTGATGGGACTAGCGGAGATACGCAGTATTTC.

At least ten counts were recorded for this clonotype. The chain combines TRBV7-8 with TRBJ2-7; D not certain. Per germline, CDR1 SGHVS and CDR2 FQNEAQ. V lost 4 bases to trimming and J lost 0 bases, with 13 bases between them. The CDR3 spans 15 residues. This CDR3 reads CASSSPRVSSYEQYF. DNA for the CDR3: TGTGCCAGCAGCTCCCCCCGGGTTAGCTCCTACGAGCAGTACTTC.

This clonotype appeared many times. The rearrangement uses TRBV12-3 or TRBV12-4 and TRBJ1-2; possibly TRBD1 for D (6 bases). V was pared by 1 base and J by 7 bases, with 13 bases between. CDR3 length equals 14 residues. CDR3 nucleotide sequence: TGTGCCAGCAGTTTAGAGGGGGTCGTGTCTGGCTACACCTTC. Amino acids: CASSLEGVVSGYTF.

The chain recombines TRBV20-1 with TRBJ2-7, with 13 bases that match TRBD2. CDR1 is DFQATT, CDR2 SNEGSKA, per germline (reference sequence). With V trimmed by 3 bases and J by 6 bases, 11 bases remained unmatched. The CDR3 covers 16 residues. The CDR3 sequence: CSARGGLAGDWSEQYF. Written as DNA, the CDR3 is TGCAGTGCTAGGGGTGGACTAGCGGGAGATTGGTCCGAGCAGTACTTC.

This sequence joins TRBV6-2 or TRBV6-3 and TRBJ2-3, with 10 positions matching TRBD2. Per germline, CDR1 MNHEY and CDR2 SVGEGT. The CDR3 is 14 residues long. V lost 5 bases, J lost 5 bases, and 4 bases stayed unmatched. The CDR3 loop reads CASSGTSAGDTQYF. As DNA, the CDR3 is TGTGCCAGCAGTGGGACTAGCGCGGGAGATACGCAGTATTTT.

The chain joins TRBV19 to TRBJ2-2, with no clear D. CDR1 is LNHDA, CDR2 SQIVND, per germline (reference sequence). CDR3 length: 11 amino acids. V was cut by 9 bases and J by 7 bases, with 9 bases left in between. CDR3 amino acids: CASIRGGELFF. The CDR3 coding sequence is TGTGCCAGCATAAGAGGCGGGGAGCTGTTTTTT.

This clonotype was seen repeatedly, ten times or more. The CDR3 region is CSVTGNYNEQFF. The CDR3 bases are TGCAGTGTTACGGGGAACTACAATGAGCAGTTCTTC. The rearrangement joins TRBV20-1 to TRBJ2-1; TRBD2 is a possible D gene (5 bases). Germline loops: CDR1 DFQATT, CDR2 SNEGSKA (reference sequence). There are 12 residues in the CDR3. V was trimmed by 7 bases and J by 3 bases, leaving 10 bases between them.

On this clonotype itself: Given a much more abundant clone one base away, this may be a read error. V gene TRBV3-1 combines with J gene TRBJ1-1; no clear D gene. The CDR3 consists of 15 residues. V was trimmed by 2 bases and J by 7 bases, leaving 17 bases between them. The germline V gene encodes CDR1 LGHDT and CDR2 YNNKEL (reference sequence). CDR3 nucleotides: TGTGCCAGCAGCCAAATAAGGGAGCCTTATAATGAAGCTTTCTTT. The encoded protein is CASSQIREPYNEAFF.

In its sample, this clonotype was seen many times. The gene calls are TRBV6-1 and TRBJ2-1; D is perhaps TRBD2 (6 bases). Trimming shortened V by 6 bases and J by 0 bases, and 15 bases separated the two germline ends. This CDR3 has 16 amino acids. Germline values: CDR1 MNHNS, CDR2 SASEGT. CDR3 sequence (DNA): TGTGCCAGCAGCAAACCGGGGGTGAGCTCCTACAATGAGCAGTTCTTC. Its protein is CASSKPGVSSYNEQFF.